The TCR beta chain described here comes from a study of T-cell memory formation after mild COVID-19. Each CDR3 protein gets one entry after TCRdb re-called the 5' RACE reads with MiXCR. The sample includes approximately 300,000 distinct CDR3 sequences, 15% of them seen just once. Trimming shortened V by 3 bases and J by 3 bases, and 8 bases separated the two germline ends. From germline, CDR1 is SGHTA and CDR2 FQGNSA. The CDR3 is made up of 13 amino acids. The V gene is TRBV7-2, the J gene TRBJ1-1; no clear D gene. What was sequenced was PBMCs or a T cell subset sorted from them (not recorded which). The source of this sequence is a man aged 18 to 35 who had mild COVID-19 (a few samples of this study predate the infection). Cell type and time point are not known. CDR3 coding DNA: TGTGCCAGCAGCTTGATGGGAGACACTGAAGCTTTCTTT. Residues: CASSLMGDTEAFF.